The rows below give T cell receptor beta chains drawn from one sample of a study of cytomegalovirus exposure and HLA in healthy donors. Sequencing was performed with immunoSEQ multiplex PCR; in TCRdb, only in-frame clones are kept and a portion is missing. The table records roughly 86,000 clones, around four fifths of them present only once. The sequencing input was PBMCs. The receptor source for this set is a middle-aged man in good health and CMV-seropositive. CDR3s include the opening cysteine and the closing phenylalanine or tryptophan. D genes are given only for firm matches. Clone sizes are given selectively: once, few, many, or a class where the clone is expanded.

>TRBD1|TRBV19|TRBJ1-2|NA
CASSVGTGRKLHGYTF
TGTGCCAGTAGTGTGGGGACAGGGAGGAAACTTCATGGCTACACCTTC
>NA|TRBV9|TRBJ1-3|once
CASSVDGRPSGNTIYF
TGTGCCAGCAGCGTAGATGGCAGGCCCTCTGGAAACACCATATATTTT
>TRBD2|TRBV2|TRBJ2-5|few
CAGRGTSGTYTQYF
TGTGCCGGGAGGGGGACTAGCGGAACTTATACCCAGTACTTC
>NA|TRBV30|TRBJ1-3|NA
CAWSPGNSGNTIYF
TGTGCCTGGAGTCCAGGTAACTCTGGAAACACCATATATTTT
>TRBD1|TRBV13|TRBJ1-6|NA
CASRQRQGYSPLHF
TGTGCCAGCAGACAACGACAGGGTTATTCACCCCTCCACTTT
>NA|TRBV12-5|TRBJ2-7|NA
CASGPPSSYEQYF
TGTGCTAGTGGTCCTCCGAGCTCCTACGAGCAGTACTTC
>TRBD2|TRBV11-2|TRBJ2-1|NA
CASRGLAGYNEQFF
TGTGCCAGCAGGGGACTAGCGGGCTACAATGAGCAGTTCTTC
>NA|TRBV28|TRBJ1-5|NA
CASSLDLNSNQPQHF
TGTGCCAGCAGTTTAGACTTAAATAGCAATCAGCCCCAGCATTTT
>NA|TRBV7-9|TRBJ2-7|NA
CASSLAGQLYEQYF
TGTGCCAGCAGCTTAGCGGGACAACTCTACGAGCAGTACTTC
>TRBD2|TRBV7-2|TRBJ2-1|NA
CASSLGTSGDNEQFF
TGTGCCAGCAGCTTAGGGACTAGCGGGGACAATGAGCAGTTCTTC
>NA|TRBV6-1|TRBJ2-1|NA
CASSELTDREGAWVNEQFF
TGTGCCAGCAGTGAACTGACGGACAGGGAGGGTGCGTGGGTGAATGAGCAGTTCTTC
>TRBD1|TRBV5-5|TRBJ2-7|NA
CASSSPGQTYEQYF
TGTGCCAGCAGCTCCCCGGGACAGACCTACGAGCAGTACTTC
>TRBD1|TRBV30|TRBJ1-5|few
CAWSATGQGFTQPQHF
TGTGCCTGGAGTGCCACGGGACAGGGGTTTACTCAGCCCCAGCATTTT
>TRBD1|TRBV30|TRBJ1-1|NA
CAWSLDRAATEAFF
TGTGCCTGGAGTCTCGACAGGGCGGCCACTGAAGCTTTCTTT
>NA|TRBV9|TRBJ1-1|NA
CASSVGAGTEAFF
TGTGCCAGCAGCGTAGGGGCGGGTACTGAAGCTTTCTTT
>NA|TRBV30|TRBJ1-3|few
CAWSVTAIGNTIYF
TGTGCCTGGAGTGTAACTGCGATAGGAAACACCATATATTTT
>NA|TRBV21-1|TRBJ2-7|NA
CASSKLNRVGWIYEQYF
TGTGCCAGCAGCAAACTGAACAGGGTAGGCTGGATCTACGAGCAGTACTTC
>TRBD1|TRBV5-1|TRBJ2-5|NA
CASSLGQGIGETQYF
TGCGCCAGCAGCTTGGGACAGGGGATCGGAGAGACCCAGTACTTC
>NA|TRBV4-3|TRBJ1-6|NA
CASSQGGTISPLNF
TGCGCCAGCAGCCAGGGAGGGACAATTTCACCCCTCAACTTT
>NA|TRBV7-6|TRBJ2-1|NA
CASSTGLLLYNEQFF
TGTGCCAGCAGCACGGGACTCCTTCTCTACAATGAGCAGTTCTTC
>TRBD1|TRBV9|TRBJ2-3|few
CASSADRGGGTDTQYF
TGTGCCAGCAGCGCGGACAGGGGAGGGGGTACAGATACGCAGTATTTT
>NA|TRBV5-1|TRBJ1-6|NA
CASSYETGHNSPLNF
TGCGCCAGCAGCTATGAGACAGGCCATAATTCACCCCTCAACTTT
>NA|TRBV29-1|TRBJ1-1|NA
CSVEGGQGWVTEAFF
TGCAGCGTCGAAGGGGGGCAGGGGTGGGTCACTGAAGCTTTCTTT
>NA|TRBV11-2|TRBJ1-1|NA
CASSLYSGDEAFF
TGTGCCAGCAGCTTATATTCAGGGGATGAAGCTTTCTTT
>TRBD2|TRBV7-2|TRBJ2-1|few
CASSLGLAGYEGQFF
TGTGCCAGCAGCTTAGGGCTAGCGGGCTATGAGGGGCAGTTCTTC
>NA|TRBV7-2|TRBJ1-2|NA
CASSSQGNYGYTF
TGTGCCAGCAGCTCCCAGGGGAACTATGGCTACACCTTC
>NA|TRBV7-9|TRBJ1-3|NA
CASSLAGVYSGNTIYF
TGTGCCAGCAGCTTAGCAGGGGTATACTCTGGAAACACCATATATTTT
>NA|TRBV28|TRBJ1-2|NA
CASSLQGWDYGYTF
TGTGCCAGCAGTCTCCAGGGGTGGGACTATGGCTACACCTTC
>NA|TRBV4-3|TRBJ1-2|NA
CASSQDPGLNYGYTF
TGCGCCAGCAGCCAAGATCCAGGGCTCAACTATGGCTACACCTTC
>NA|TRBV7-3|TRBJ2-3|once
CASSQTIGGTDTQYF
TGTGCCAGCAGCCAAACGATCGGGGGAACAGATACGCAGTATTTT
>TRBD1|TRBV4-1|TRBJ2-1|NA
CASSQIGDRTYNEQFF
TGCGCCAGCAGCCAAATTGGGGACAGGACCTACAATGAGCAGTTCTTC
>TRBD2|TRBV7-2|TRBJ2-7|once
CASSPTSGGDLGEQYF
TGTGCCAGCAGCCCTACTAGCGGGGGGGACTTGGGCGAGCAGTACTTC
>NA|TRBV27|TRBJ1-3|NA
CASSLPRFRNTIYF
TGTGCCAGCAGTTTGCCCCGGTTCAGAAACACCATATATTTT
>TRBD1|TRBV14|TRBJ1-4|NA
CASSQAQGALREKLFF
TGTGCCAGCAGCCAAGCACAGGGGGCTTTACGTGAAAAACTGTTTTTT
>NA|TRBV9|TRBJ1-2|NA
CASSWGGAPFTNYGYTF
TGTGCCAGCAGCTGGGGGGGGGCCCCTTTCACTAACTATGGCTACACCTTC
>NA|TRBV7-9|TRBJ2-2|NA
CASSYPVFKPNTGELFF
TGTGCCAGCAGCTACCCGGTTTTCAAACCGAACACCGGGGAGCTGTTTTTT
>NA|TRBV2|TRBJ1-5|NA
CASGGNQPQHF
TGTGCCAGCGGGGGGAATCAGCCCCAGCATTTT
>TRBD2|TRBV27|TRBJ2-2|once
CASSLAGVVTGELFF
TGTGCCAGCAGTCTAGCGGGGGTCGTCACCGGGGAGCTGTTTTTT
>NA|TRBV7-2|TRBJ2-3|NA
CASSLAGARTQYF
TGTGCCAGCAGCTTAGCGGGGGCCCGTACGCAGTATTTT
>TRBD1|TRBV4-2|TRBJ2-7|NA
CASSPGQTGSYEQYF
TGTGCCAGCAGCCCTGGACAGACAGGGTCCTACGAGCAGTACTTC
>TRBD1|TRBV28|TRBJ2-7|NA
CASSPQGITYEQYF
TGTGCCAGCAGTCCACAGGGGATTACCTACGAGCAGTACTTC
>TRBD2|TRBV30|TRBJ2-7|NA
CAWSGLAGGEQYF
TGTGCCTGGAGTGGACTAGCGGGGGGAGAGCAGTACTTC
>TRBD1|TRBV7-9|TRBJ1-1|NA
CASSPPGTGGRREAFF
TGTGCCAGCAGCCCGCCCGGGACAGGGGGAAGGAGGGAAGCTTTCTTT
>NA|TRBV18|TRBJ2-6|NA
CASSTLGANVLTF
TGTGCCAGCTCAACATTAGGGGCCAACGTCCTGACTTTC
>NA|TRBV9|TRBJ2-5|NA
CASSARWGEETQYF
TGTGCCAGCAGCGCCAGGTGGGGGGAAGAGACCCAGTACTTC
>TRBD1|TRBV6-5|TRBJ2-2|NA
CASSYSGGGTGELFF
TGTGCCAGCAGTTACTCAGGGGGCGGCACCGGGGAGCTGTTTTTT
>TRBD2|TRBV7-2|TRBJ2-3|NA
CASSPVAGGSTDTQYF
TGTGCCAGCAGCCCAGTGGCGGGGGGTAGCACAGATACGCAGTATTTT
>NA|TRBV28|TRBJ1-1|few
CAGRTGTETEAFF
TGTGCCGGACGAACAGGGACGGAAACTGAAGCTTTCTTT
>NA|TRBV18|TRBJ2-6|NA
CASSPNLNSGANVLTF
TGTGCCAGCTCCCCTAATCTGAACTCTGGGGCCAACGTCCTGACTTTC
>TRBD1|TRBV2|TRBJ2-7|NA
CASSKDRAYEQYF
TGTGCCAGCAGTAAGGACAGGGCCTACGAGCAGTACTTC
>NA|TRBV4-2|TRBJ2-2|few
CASSQDTVRDPGELFF
TGTGCCAGCAGCCAAGATACGGTCAGGGATCCCGGGGAGCTGTTTTTT
>NA|TRBV2|TRBJ2-5|NA
CASSVGGRGTQYF
TGTGCCAGCAGTGTCGGGGGGCGCGGGACCCAGTACTTC
>NA|TRBV7-2|TRBJ2-3|NA
CASSSISTDTQYF
TGTGCCAGCAGCTCCATTAGCACAGATACGCAGTATTTT
>NA|TRBV28|TRBJ1-2|NA
CASSLTLMTDVWGYTF
TGTGCCAGCAGCCTAACCCTGATGACAGACGTCTGGGGCTACACCTTC
>TRBD2|TRBV6-5|TRBJ2-1|NA
CASSYSGGVYNEQFF
TGTGCCAGCAGTTACTCGGGGGGGGTTTACAATGAGCAGTTCTTC
>TRBD2|TRBV10-3|TRBJ2-7|NA
CAIRPGLDTYEQYF
TGTGCCATCAGACCGGGACTAGATACCTACGAGCAGTACTTC